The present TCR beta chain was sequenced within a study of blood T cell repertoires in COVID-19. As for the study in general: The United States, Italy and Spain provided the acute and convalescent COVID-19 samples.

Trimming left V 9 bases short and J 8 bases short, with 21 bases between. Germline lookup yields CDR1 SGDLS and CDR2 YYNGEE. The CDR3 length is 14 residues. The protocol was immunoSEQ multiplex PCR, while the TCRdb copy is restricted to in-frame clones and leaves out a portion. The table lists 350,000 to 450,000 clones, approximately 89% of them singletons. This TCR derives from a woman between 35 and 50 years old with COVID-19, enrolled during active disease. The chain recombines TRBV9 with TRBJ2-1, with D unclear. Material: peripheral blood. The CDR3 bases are TGTGCCACCCCCGGAGAGAGAGTAGTGGATGAGCAGTTCTTC. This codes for CATPGERVVDEQFF.